The clone carrying this T cell receptor (beta chain) was seen once. Its target is unknown. CDR1 is MNHEY, CDR2 SMNVEV, per germline (reference sequence). Deletions cut 4 bases from V and 4 bases from J, with 13 bases between. This CDR3 comprises 14 residues. This entry comes from a study of cytomegalovirus exposure and HLA in healthy donors. Study findings and constraints: Clonal expansion, a later analysis showed, was greater in HLA-associated TCR beta chains than in equally common others. A later analysis linked a missense DCLRE1C variant to TCR beta V- and J-gene trimming. The authors considered a cluster of highly shared sequence variants likely to be a sequencing artifact. A later analysis showed TCR association rates differing by HLA locus, peaking at DRB1 and lowest at HLA-C.

PCR used 60 Vbeta primers and 13 Jbeta primers. The assay was immunoSEQ multiplex PCR, and TCRdb's table has in-frame clones only and misses some. The table lists just over 200,000 clones, roughly four fifths of them singletons. This chain links TRBV27 with TRBJ1-2; D is unresolved. Input material: PBMCs. This TCR derives from a woman between 35 and 50 years old in good health and CMV-seronegative. CDR3 residues: CASSWAAASYGYTF. The CDR3 region has the DNA TGTGCCAGCAGTTGGGCCGCAGCCAGCTATGGCTACACCTTC.